This T cell receptor (beta chain) was captured in a study of CD8 T cells in ankylosing spondylitis (dated by TCRdb to the late 2010s). Describing the broader study: To find TCR variants linked to disease, the study profiled T cell receptor beta repertoires in ankylosing spondylitis patients and healthy donors. The whole study cohort included some 100 healthy donors and around 24 ankylosing spondylitis patients. Samples of peripheral blood were taken, and for ankylosing spondylitis patients, synovial fluid was collected as well.

The germline V gene (reference sequence) provides CDR1 DFQATT and CDR2 SNEGSKA. Relative to germline, V is missing 1 base and J is missing 1 base, with 11 bases of the junction outside any gene match. Counted from cysteine to phenylalanine, this CDR3 has 17 amino acids. Only the CDR3 part of the read is kept: 51 bases, read in frame from the first base. Instrument used: Illumina HiSeq 2500. TCR beta libraries were prepared by quantitative 5'-RACE with molecular barcodes. The published analysis was carried out like this. Disease-linked TCR variants were identified with a new computational method built on a probabilistic model of VDJ rearrangement. The public reads were quality trimmed at Q25 with fastp and then assembled into clones with MiXCR by TCRdb, keeping productive beta chains. Entries that share a CDR3 protein sequence are merged under the most common genes and DNA. The V and J calls were not made by the authors but by TCRdb's processing. Present in this sample are roughly 700,000 distinct CDR3 sequences, around 17% of which were seen just once. The ten largest make up around 19% of the sample.

The investigation overall reported the following: According to the report, matched synovial fluid samples from ankylosing spondylitis patients were significantly enriched for the disease-linked clones. In peripheral blood, the disease-linked clones were found at relatively low frequencies and had a CD8+ phenotype. Blood from ankylosing spondylitis patients appeared to be characterized by a TCR beta motif made up of several highly homologous amino acid variants. Some motif variants were previously reported in synovial fluid and blood of reactive arthritis patients, suggesting common disease-initiation mechanisms.

There are a few counts of this clonotype. Its antigen target is currently unknown. The record has no base qualities; no much larger clone is one base away. The chain was built from TRBV20-1 and TRBJ1-1, and 8 bases in between align with TRBD1. Specimen: blood, either unsorted or a sorted T cell fraction (not recorded which). The TCR was taken from a male donor with ankylosing spondylitis. Read as DNA, the sequence is TGCAGTGCTAGAGGCTTGGCAGGGGGCGCGAAGAACACTGAAGCTTTCTTT. The translation is CSARGLAGGAKNTEAFF.